This T cell receptor beta chain appears in the sequencing data of a study of shared clonotypes between healthy human individuals. Study-wide findings and caveats: On the whole, naive subsets had larger estimated richness than memory subsets had. Non-shared clonotypes had lower generation probabilities than clonotypes shared by all four sorted-subset donors. Among a few donors, approximately 5% of naive CD4 clonotypes were found in common.

Comments on this clone: As yet, its antigen is unknown.

Authors' data handling: Filtering differed for immunoSEQ, which gave only junction sequences without quality scores. Sequencing was performed with immunoSEQ multiplex PCR; in TCRdb, only in-frame clones are kept and a portion is missing. V and J calls and clone size follow that table, whereas D and trimming were derived from the DNA. Of around 200,000 clones listed, 80% to 95% were seen once; the top ten hold around 0.067%. Germline V gene data show CDR1 as LNHNV and CDR2 as YYDKDF (reference sequence). The CDR3 sequence is 15 residues long. Unmatched junction bases numbered 9, after V lost 7 bases and J lost 2 bases.

The clonotype was recovered from a woman younger than 45 in good health. Sequenced input: naive CD4+ T cells sorted from blood. The subset is: CD45RA+ positively selected. This chain uses TRBV15 with TRBJ2-3, with 7 positions matching TRBD2. CDR3 loop: CATTTLGGFTDTQYF. DNA for the CDR3: TGTGCCACCACAACCCTGGGGGGGTTCACAGATACGCAGTATTTT.